The present entry profiles one T cell receptor beta chain with its context. Its antigen is as yet unknown. This sample is drawn from a study of siplizumab effects on memory and regulatory T cells. Whole-study results and caveats: The mean Treg-derived percentage of mappable alloreactive CD4+ clones was roughly 69% with siplizumab compared with less than 35% in controls. There were only a minor fraction of alloreactive clones that mapped to unstimulated subsets. Proliferating Tregs taken from siplizumab cultures were not shown to have a confirmed suppressive function. Naive T cells seemed more diverse than memory cells and seemed major alloresponse contributors.

Assay used: immunoSEQ multiplex PCR; TCRdb lists only in-frame clones, some missing. The sample consists of about 100,000 clones, about 93% of them appearing once. Sequenced: non-Treg CD4+ T cells sorted from blood. The clonotype comes from a human donor in good health.

CDR3 sequence reads: CASVSPSGFYGYTF. The CDR3, as DNA: TGTGCCAGCGTATCCCCGTCGGGTTTCTATGGCTACACCTTC. The chain combines TRBV6-6 with TRBJ1-2; the D is unclear. The CDR3 contains 14 residues. Trimming removed 8 bases from V and 4 bases from J, with 17 bases in between. Per the germline V gene, CDR1 is MNHNY and CDR2 is SVGAGI (reference sequence).